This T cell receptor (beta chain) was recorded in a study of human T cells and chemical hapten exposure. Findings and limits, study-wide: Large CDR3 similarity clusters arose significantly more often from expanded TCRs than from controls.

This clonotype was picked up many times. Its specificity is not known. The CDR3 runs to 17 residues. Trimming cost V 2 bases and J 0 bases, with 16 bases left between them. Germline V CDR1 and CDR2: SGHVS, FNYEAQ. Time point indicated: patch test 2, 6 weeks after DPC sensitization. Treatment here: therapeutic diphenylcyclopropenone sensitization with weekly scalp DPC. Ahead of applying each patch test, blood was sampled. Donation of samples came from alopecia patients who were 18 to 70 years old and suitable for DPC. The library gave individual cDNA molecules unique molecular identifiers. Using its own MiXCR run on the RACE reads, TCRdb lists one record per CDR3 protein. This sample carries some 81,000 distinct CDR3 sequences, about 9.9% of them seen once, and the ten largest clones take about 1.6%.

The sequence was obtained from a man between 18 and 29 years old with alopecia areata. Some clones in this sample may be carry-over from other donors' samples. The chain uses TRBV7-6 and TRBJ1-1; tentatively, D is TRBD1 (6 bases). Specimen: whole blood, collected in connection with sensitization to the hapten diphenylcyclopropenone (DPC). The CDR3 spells CASSLYRAGDMNTEAFF. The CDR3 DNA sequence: TGTGCCAGCAGCTTATACAGGGCGGGCGACATGAACACTGAAGCTTTCTTT. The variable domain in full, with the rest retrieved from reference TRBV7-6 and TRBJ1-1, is GAGVSQSPRYKVTKRGQDVALRCDPISGHVSLYWYRQALGQGPEFLTYFNYEAQQDKSGLPNDRFSAERPEGSISTLTIQRTEQRDSAMYRCASSLYRAGDMNTEAFFGQGTRLTVV.